Below are 14 T cell receptor beta chains sequenced from a single sample in a study of shared clonotypes between healthy human individuals. Assay used: immunoSEQ multiplex PCR; TCRdb lists only in-frame clones, some missing. The sample consists of a few million clones, approximately 94% of them appearing once. Material: naive CD4+ T cells sorted from blood. Subset described: CD45RA+ positively selected. The receptor set was obtained from a man aged 18 to 35 in good health.

V and J are TRBV5-1 and TRBJ1-2, with D possibly being TRBD1 (5 bases). Germline CDR1 and CDR2: SGHRS and YFSETQ. This CDR3 contains 12 residues. Trimming stripped 5 bases from V and 8 bases from J, with 13 bases between. The DNA of the CDR3 is TGCGCCAGCAGACAGGAGGGGTACGGCTACACCTTC. It translates to CASRQEGYGYTF.

The chain is built from TRBV10-3 and TRBJ2-7; possible D gene TRBD2, 5 bases. V lost 0 bases to trimming and J lost 9 bases, with 18 bases between them. The CDR3 is made up of 15 amino acids. Looked up from germline, CDR1 is ENHRY and CDR2 is SYGVKD. CDR3 DNA: TGTGCCATCAGTGAGTCGAGAGGGCTTGGAGGCGGGCAGTACTTC. Encoded protein: CAISESRGLGGGQYF.

The V gene is TRBV7-2, the J gene TRBJ2-3, with no clear D. Trimming removed 4 bases at V and 6 bases at J, with 5 bases between. Germline V gene sequence: CDR1 SGHTA, CDR2 FQGNSA. The CDR3 covers 11 residues. CDR3 bases: TGTGCCAGCAGCTCCATGGATACGCAGTATTTT. Translation: CASSSMDTQYF. The full variable domain, completed using reference TRBV7-2 and TRBJ2-3, is GAGVSQSPSNKVTEKGKDVELRCDPISGHTALYWYRQSLGQGLEFLIYFQGNSAPDKSGLPSDRFSAERTGGSVSTLTIQRTQQEDSAVYLCASSSMDTQYFGPGTRLTVL.

This rearrangement joins TRBV5-1 to TRBJ2-7; 10 bases are shared with TRBD1. This CDR3 is 15 amino acids long. V lost 4 bases to trimming and J lost 3 bases; unmatched junction nucleotides: 7. Germline CDR1 SGHRS, CDR2 YFSETQ. The CDR3 sequence: CASSRSTGGIYEQYF. As DNA, the CDR3 is TGCGCCAGCAGCCGTTCGACAGGGGGCATCTACGAGCAGTACTTC.

The V call is TRBV4-1, the J call TRBJ2-7, with D unclear. CDR3 length equals 15 residues. Germline V CDR1 and CDR2: MGHRA, YSYEKL. The V and J ends lost 0 bases and 0 bases respectively, with 9 bases between them. CDR3 residues: CASSQEDGSSYEQYF. Here the CDR3 DNA reads TGCGCCAGCAGCCAAGAGGACGGAAGCTCCTACGAGCAGTACTTC.

The chain uses TRBV10-1 and TRBJ2-7; D might be TRBD1 (6 bases). V was trimmed by 2 bases and J by 4 bases, leaving 12 bases between them. This CDR3 region has 14 residues. The germline gives CDR1 WNHNN, CDR2 SYGVQD (reference sequence). Written as DNA, the CDR3 is TGCGCCAGCAGTGAGGGGGGCCGGGATTACGAGCAGTACTTC. Residues: CASSEGGRDYEQYF.

The rearrangement joins TRBV7-2 to TRBJ1-1, with 8 bases fitting TRBD1. CDR3 length: 14 amino acids. V was pared by 5 bases and J by 2 bases, with 4 bases of the junction left unmatched. The germline V gene has CDR1 SGHTA and CDR2 FQGNSA. DNA for the CDR3: TGTGCCAGCAGCACGACAGGGGCCAACACTGAAGCTTTCTTT. It yields the protein CASSTTGANTEAFF.

The CDR3 sequence: CASRGQSNEKLFF. The CDR3, as DNA: TGTGCCAGCAGAGGACAGTCTAATGAAAAACTGTTTTTT. The rearrangement links TRBV5-6 to TRBJ1-4; perhaps TRBD1 as D (6 bases). CDR3 length equals 13 residues. The germline V gene encodes CDR1 SGHDT and CDR2 YYEEEE. Trimming pared 5 bases from V and 3 bases from J, leaving 8 bases between.

This sequence joins TRBV7-2 and TRBJ1-3, with D unresolved. This CDR3 is built from 18 residues. The germline gives CDR1 SGHTA, CDR2 FQGNSA. V was cut by 1 base and J by 0 bases, with 16 bases left in between. The CDR3 protein is CASSLVRRLLSSGNTIYF. The DNA of the CDR3 is TGTGCCAGCAGCTTAGTCCGACGGCTCCTAAGCTCTGGAAACACCATATATTTT.

On this clone itself: The same CDR3 can be traced to other DNA sequences in this sample. The J gene is TRBJ2-7, the V gene TRBV4-3; 8 nucleotides line up with TRBD1. The CDR3 is 15 residues long. Germline V CDR1 and CDR2: LGHNA, YSLEER. After removal of 2 bases from V and 3 bases from J, the junction contained 6 bases not matched to a gene. The CDR3 spells CASSQLQGEGYEQYF. Here the CDR3 DNA reads TGCGCCAGCAGCCAACTACAGGGGGAAGGCTACGAGCAGTACTTC.

The chain is built from TRBV5-1 and TRBJ2-5; TRBD1 or TRBD2 may be the D gene (6 bases each). CDR3 length: 15 residues. Germline CDR1 SGHRS, CDR2 YFSETQ. Trimming removed 3 bases from V and 1 base from J, with 13 bases in between. The CDR3 here is CASSYRGGGQETQYF. The CDR3, as DNA: TGCGCCAGCAGCTACCGTGGAGGGGGCCAAGAGACCCAGTACTTC. Using reference TRBV5-1 and TRBJ2-5 for the parts outside the CDR3, the full variable domain is KAGVTQTPRYLIKTRGQQVTLSCSPISGHRSVSWYQQTPGQGLQFLFEYFSETQRNKGNFPGRFSGRQFSNSRSEMNVSTLELGDSALYLCASSYRGGGQETQYFGPGTRLLVL.

V usage is TRBV27 and J usage is TRBJ2-1, with D uncertain. V gave up 4 bases and J gave up 2 bases, with 15 bases separating them. Per the germline V gene, CDR1 is MNHEY and CDR2 is SMNVEV (reference sequence). The CDR3 has 16 residues. The CDR3 loop reads CASSSTSAAPYNEQFF. The CDR3, as DNA: TGTGCCAGCAGTTCCACCTCGGCGGCCCCCTACAATGAGCAGTTCTTC.

The chain employs TRBV10-1 and TRBJ2-7; the match to TRBD2 covers 7 bases. The CDR3 covers 13 residues. V gave up 3 bases and J gave up 6 bases; unmatched junction bases: 5. Germline values: CDR1 WNHNN, CDR2 SYGVQD (reference sequence). DNA of the CDR3: TGCGCCAGCAGTGAAGGTTGGGGGGGCGAGCAGTACTTC. This sequence encodes CASSEGWGGEQYF.

The V gene is TRBV5-1, the J gene TRBJ1-3; 10 nucleotides match TRBD1. Unmatched junction bases numbered 3, after V lost 0 bases and J lost 0 bases. CDR1 is SGHRS and CDR2 is YFSETQ in the germline V gene. The CDR3 extends over 17 amino acids. The CDR3 bases are TGCGCCAGCAGCTTGGTCGGGACAGGGGTCTCTGGAAACACCATATATTTT. This translates into CASSLVGTGVSGNTIYF.